This T cell receptor beta chain stems from a study of blood T cell repertoires in COVID-19. Across the whole study: T cells, B-cell-depleted T cells, or PBMCs provided the cDNA or gDNA that served as material.

Living in about 25 US areas, the participants were between roughly 18 and 90 years of age. Cohorts were determined from participant-reported clinical history. Original processing methods: Researchers report that nucleated cell counts were estimated from reference gene primer amplification. Generated by immunoSEQ multiplex PCR, the TCRdb table keeps only in-frame clones and is missing some. The V and J calls and clone size were taken over from that table, and D and trimming were inferred from the DNA. This sample carries fewer than 450,000 clones, approximately 85% of them seen once, and the ten largest clones take more than 2%. J gave up 1 base and V 0 bases, and 2 bases lay outside the gene matches. This CDR3 region has 17 residues. The germline CDR1 and CDR2 sequences are SGHDT and YYEEEE.

The sample taken for sequencing was PBMCs or T cells enriched from blood (not recorded which). This sequence joins TRBV5-6 and TRBJ2-6; 9 bases align to TRBD2. The receptor comes from a woman in her thirties or forties with acute COVID-19. In DNA, the CDR3 is TGTGCCAGCAGCTTGGGACTAGCGGATTCTGGGGCCAACGTCCTGACTTTC. It translates to CASSLGLADSGANVLTF.